These 18 T cell receptor beta chains originate from one sample sequenced in a study of CD8 T cells in Susac syndrome (dated by TCRdb to between 2018 and 2020). Library construction relied on the immunoSEQ multiplex PCR assay. RNA was extracted with the RNeasy kit and roughly 0.45 to 1 ug was reverse transcribed using random hexamers. The public sequencing data were trimmed at Q25 with fastp and processed into clonotypes with MiXCR by TCRdb, which kept only in-frame beta chains. CDR3 protein sequences are deduplicated, and each keeps its most common genes and DNA. This sample lists around 150,000 distinct CDR3 sequences; approximately 95% were detected once. Clones ranked in the top ten supply roughly 0.084% of the sample. Input material: CD4+ T cells from PBMCs. The source of these receptors is a human donor with Susac syndrome.

The chain links TRBV24-1 to TRBJ2-3, with a weak D call TRBD1 (6 bases). Between the trimmed V and J ends, which lost 10 bases and 6 bases, there was a span of 10 bases. This CDR3 has 11 residues. From germline, CDR1 is KGHDR and CDR2 SFDVKD. CDR3 sequence reads: CATADRDTQYF. The DNA of the CDR3 is TGTGCCACGGCTGACAGGGATACGCAGTATTTT.

V and J are TRBV13 and TRBJ1-2; weak D call: TRBD1 (5 bases). The CDR3 contains 13 residues. Per the germline V gene, CDR1 is PRHDT and CDR2 is FYEKMQ (reference sequence). V was shortened by 5 bases and J by 8 bases, with 15 bases between the two germline ends. In nucleotides, the CDR3 is TGTGCCAGCAGCCCTGCAGGGCGGGAAGGCTACACCTTC. It is translated as CASSPAGREGYTF.

J is TRBJ1-5 and V is TRBV20-1; 7 positions match TRBD1. Trimming at V came to 1 base and at J to 0 bases, leaving 3 bases not matched to a gene. The germline CDR1 and CDR2 sequences are DFQATT and SNEGSKA (reference sequence). The CDR3 is 15 residues long. The CDR3 loop is CSARGDSNSNQPQHF. CDR3 DNA sequence: TGCAGTGCTAGAGGGGACAGTAATAGCAATCAGCCCCAGCATTTT.

V is TRBV13 and J is TRBJ2-7; D call uncertain. The CDR3 consists of 13 residues. Per germline, CDR1 PRHDT and CDR2 FYEKMQ (reference sequence). The ends were cut back, 5 bases at V and 5 bases at J, with 13 bases in the middle. The DNA of the CDR3 is TGTGCCAGCAGCCCCTGGGTTGCGGACGAGCAGTACTTC. Amino acids: CASSPWVADEQYF.

The rearrangement links TRBV3-1 to TRBJ2-3; D is unresolved. V was shortened by 0 bases and J by 4 bases, with 29 bases between the two germline ends. The germline gives CDR1 LGHDT, CDR2 YNNKEL (reference sequence). CDR3 length: 21 residues. The CDR3 bases are TGTGCCAGCAGCCAAGAATCGGCGGCCTTAGGCGGTCTTGGGTTGGCAGATACGCAGTATTTT. This encodes CASSQESAALGGLGLADTQYF.

The chain employs TRBV2 and TRBJ2-5; TRBD1 aligns across 7 bases. The CDR3 has 12 amino acids. Germline trimming cut 6 bases from V and 3 bases from J; bases unmatched to any gene: 1. Germline V gene data show CDR1 as SNHLY and CDR2 as FYNNEI. This CDR3 is CASRGTEETQYF. The CDR3 DNA is TGTGCCAGCAGGGGGACAGAAGAGACCCAGTACTTC. The full variable domain, its missing parts supplied by reference TRBV2 and TRBJ2-5, is EPEVTQTPSHQVTQMGQEVILRCVPISNHLYFYWYRQILGQKVEFLVSFYNNEISEKSEIFDDQFSVERPDGSNFTLKIRSTKLEDSAMYFCASRGTEETQYFGPGTRLLVL.

This clonotype was detected only once. The genes are TRBV23-1 and TRBJ1-2, with D hard to call. Being an ORF, TRBV23-1 has a function that is uncertain. V shed 1 base and J shed 7 bases, with 22 bases lying between them. The CDR3 sequence is 17 residues long. The DNA of the CDR3 is TGCGCCAGCAGTCAATATACGGACCCCCCCCCTTTGGGTGGCTACACCTTC. Encoded protein: CASSQYTDPPPLGGYTF.

The CDR3 sequence is CASSLGRREKLFF. CDR3 DNA: TGTGCCAGCAGTCTCGGACGTAGAGAAAAACTGTTTTTT. The V gene is TRBV7-2, the J gene TRBJ1-4; D is unclear. The germline V gene has CDR1 SGHTA and CDR2 FQGNSA. CDR3 length: 13 residues. V gave up 6 bases and J gave up 8 bases, with 13 bases separating them.

The J gene is TRBJ1-2, the V gene TRBV10-3; possible D gene TRBD1, 5 bases. The CDR3 sequence is 13 residues long. Between the trimmed V and J ends, which lost 4 bases and 8 bases, there was a span of 14 bases. Per germline, CDR1 ENHRY and CDR2 SYGVKD. The chain's CDR3 is CAISGQGGRGYTF. The CDR3 DNA is TGTGCCATCAGTGGGCAGGGTGGCAGAGGCTACACCTTC.

V gene TRBV6-5 combines with J gene TRBJ2-1; no reliable D call. This CDR3 has 14 amino acids. The germline V and J ends were trimmed by 2 bases and 6 bases, with 11 bases remaining between them. Germline V gene sequence: CDR1 MNHEY, CDR2 SVGAGI. The chain's CDR3 is CASSYMSQSNEQFF. DNA for the CDR3: TGTGCCAGCAGTTACATGTCCCAATCCAATGAGCAGTTCTTC.

This clonotype appeared a single time. The chain carries TRBV18 and TRBJ2-6; D not resolved. Germline V gives CDR1 KGHSH, CDR2 LQKENI. The CDR3 consists of 11 residues. V lost 4 bases to trimming and J lost 10 bases, with 5 bases between them. CDR3 coding DNA: TGTGCCAGCTCACGGCAAAACGTCCTGACTTTC. Its translation is CASSRQNVLTF.

This chain connects TRBV25-1 to TRBJ2-7; D gene unclear. Per germline, CDR1 MGHDK and CDR2 SYGVNS. V was clipped by 2 bases and J by 5 bases, with 4 bases between them. The length of the CDR3 is 11 residues. The DNA for the CDR3 is TGTGCCAGCAGTGAAAGGGACGAGCAGTACTTC. This encodes CASSERDEQYF.

This chain uses TRBV4-1 with TRBJ2-1, with 7 nucleotides matching TRBD1. Germline V gene sequence: CDR1 MGHRA, CDR2 YSYEKL. CDR3 size: 17 residues. V was clipped by 0 bases and J by 6 bases; unmatched bases: 11. CDR3 sequence (DNA): TGCGCCAGCAGCCAAGATGGGACAGCTTGGACCTCCAATGAGCAGTTCTTC. Amino acids: CASSQDGTAWTSNEQFF.

This chain uses TRBV20-1 with TRBJ2-1, with D possibly matching TRBD1 (6 bases). Germline CDR1 DFQATT, CDR2 SNEGSKA (reference sequence). The CDR3 totals 16 residues. Deletions cut 6 bases from V and 5 bases from J, with 23 bases between. DNA of the CDR3: TGCAGTGCCCCTGCGGTGGGGGCCCAAAGCCACAATGAGCAGTTCTTC. Translated: CSAPAVGAQSHNEQFF.

The chain carries TRBV21-1 and TRBJ1-3; the table's D call, TRBD1, was not checked against the DNA. TRBV21-1 is a recognized pseudogene. The CDR3 runs 17 residues. CDR3 region: CASSRRPDRTSGNTIYF. The CDR3 region has the DNA TGTGCCAGCAGCAGACGACCAGACAGGACCTCTGGAAACACCATATATTTT.

The chain uses TRBV20-1 and TRBJ2-5; possibly TRBD1 or TRBD2 for D (5 bases each). The CDR3 runs 16 residues. Germline CDR1 reads DFQATT; CDR2 reads SNEGSKA (reference sequence). This chain's CDR3 is CRVHPGPPILGETQYF. The CDR3 DNA sequence: TGCAGAGTTCACCCGGGACCACCAATATTAGGGGAGACCCAGTACTTC.

The rearrangement joins TRBV20-1 to TRBJ2-7; D is possibly TRBD2 (6 bases). CDR1 and CDR2 from the germline V gene are DFQATT and SNEGSKA (reference sequence). CDR3 length: 13 amino acids. Trimming pared 5 bases from V and 2 bases from J, leaving 13 bases between. The CDR3 sequence: CSAYLRGAYEQYF. DNA of the CDR3: TGCAGTGCTTATCTGCGGGGCGCCTACGAGCAGTACTTC.

The chain employs TRBV4-2 and TRBJ2-1; the D is unclear. The CDR3 consists of 15 residues. Germline loops: CDR1 LGHNA, CDR2 YNFKEQ. Trimming removed 1 base from V and 7 bases from J, with 14 bases in between. CDR3 protein: CASSQGEDAPNEQFF. The CDR3 nucleotides read TGTGCCAGCAGCCAAGGAGAAGACGCACCGAATGAGCAGTTCTTC.